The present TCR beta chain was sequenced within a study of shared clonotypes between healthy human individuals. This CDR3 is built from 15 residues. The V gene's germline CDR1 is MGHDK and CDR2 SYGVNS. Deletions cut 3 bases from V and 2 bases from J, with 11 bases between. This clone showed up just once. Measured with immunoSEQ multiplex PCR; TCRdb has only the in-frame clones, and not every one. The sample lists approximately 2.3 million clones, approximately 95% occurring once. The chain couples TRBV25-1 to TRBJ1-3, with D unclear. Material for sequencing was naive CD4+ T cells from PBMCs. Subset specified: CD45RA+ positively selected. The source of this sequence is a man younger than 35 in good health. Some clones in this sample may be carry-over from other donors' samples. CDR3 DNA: TGTGCCAGCAGTGAGGTATCAGGAGCTGGAAACACCATATATTTT. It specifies CASSEVSGAGNTIYF. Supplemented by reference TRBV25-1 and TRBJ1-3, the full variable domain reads EADIYQTPRYLVIGTGKKITLECSQTMGHDKMYWYQQDPGMELHLIHYSYGVNSTEKGDLSSESTVSRIRTEHFPLTLESARPSHTSQYLCASSEVSGAGNTIYFGEGSWLTVV.